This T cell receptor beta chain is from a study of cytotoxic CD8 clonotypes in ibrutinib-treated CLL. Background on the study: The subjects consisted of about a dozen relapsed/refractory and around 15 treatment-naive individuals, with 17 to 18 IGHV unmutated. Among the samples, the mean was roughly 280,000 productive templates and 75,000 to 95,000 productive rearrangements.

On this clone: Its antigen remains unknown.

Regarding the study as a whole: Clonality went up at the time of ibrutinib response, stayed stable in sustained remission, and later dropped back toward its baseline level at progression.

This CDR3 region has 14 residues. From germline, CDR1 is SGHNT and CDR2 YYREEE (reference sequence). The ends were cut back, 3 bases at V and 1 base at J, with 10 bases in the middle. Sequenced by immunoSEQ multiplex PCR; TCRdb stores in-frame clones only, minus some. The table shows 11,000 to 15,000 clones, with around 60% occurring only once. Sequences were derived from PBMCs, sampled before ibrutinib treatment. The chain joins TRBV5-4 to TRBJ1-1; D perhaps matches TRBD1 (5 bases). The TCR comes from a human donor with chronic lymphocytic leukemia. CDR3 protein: CASSYDSSNTEAFF. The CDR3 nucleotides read TGTGCCAGCAGCTATGACAGCTCGAACACTGAAGCTTTCTTT.